This TCR beta chain comes out of a study of tumor-infiltrating lymphocytes in primary liver carcinoma. The authors made TCR beta cDNA from around 500 ng total RNA with a constant-region primer. Three-round nested multiplex PCR performed with slightly modified ARM-PCR produced the TCR beta libraries. Rounds one and two of PCR, each of about 10 cycles, were primed with TRBV1-TRBV30 forward primers and a C-beta reverse primer. TCRdb re-called the multiplex PCR reads through MiXCR, storing one row per CDR3 protein. The data contain 65,000 to 90,000 distinct CDR3 sequences, roughly 72% of them singletons. The CDR3 consists of 13 residues. CDR1 MNHNS and CDR2 SASEGT come from the germline V gene. DNA and RNA were both co-extracted from 20-30 mg of bulk tissue that had not been sorted. The patients presented with primary liver carcinoma, which was managed through surgical resection. All tumor specimens exceeded 75% viable tumor cells.

Remarks on this clonotype: One junction end does not reproduce the germline sequence, and a read error may be involved.

The chain couples TRBV6-1 to TRBJ1-3, with D unclear. This receptor was identified in a man aged 35 to 55 with primary liver carcinoma and hepatitis B virus infection. Sequenced input: liver tumor tissue from sampling region 1. Described subset: tumor region T1, superior pole. CDR3 coding DNA: TGTGCCACGTGGGAAATCTCTGGGAACACCATATATTTT. Translating gives CATWEISGNTIYF.